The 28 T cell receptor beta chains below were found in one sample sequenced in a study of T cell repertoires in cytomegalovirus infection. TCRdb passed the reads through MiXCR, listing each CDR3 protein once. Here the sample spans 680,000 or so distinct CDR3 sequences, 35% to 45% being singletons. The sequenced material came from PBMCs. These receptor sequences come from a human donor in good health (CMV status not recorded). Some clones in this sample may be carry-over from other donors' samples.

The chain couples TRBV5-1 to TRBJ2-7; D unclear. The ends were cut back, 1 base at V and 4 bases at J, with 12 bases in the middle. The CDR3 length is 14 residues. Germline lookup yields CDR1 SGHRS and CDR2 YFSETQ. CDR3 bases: TGCGCCAGCAGCTTGTGGGCAGGCGGATACGAGCAGTACTTC. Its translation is CASSLWAGGYEQYF.

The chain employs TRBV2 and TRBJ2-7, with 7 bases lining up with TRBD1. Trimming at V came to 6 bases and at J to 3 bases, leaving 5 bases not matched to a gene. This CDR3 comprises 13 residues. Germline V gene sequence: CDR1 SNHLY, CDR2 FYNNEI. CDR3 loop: CASRKGQSYEQYF. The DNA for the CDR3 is TGTGCCAGCAGGAAGGGACAGAGCTACGAGCAGTACTTC.

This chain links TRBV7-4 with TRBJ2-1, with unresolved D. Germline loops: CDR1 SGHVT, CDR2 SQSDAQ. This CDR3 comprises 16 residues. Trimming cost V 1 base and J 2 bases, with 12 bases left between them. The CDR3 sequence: CASSLEVTRTYNEQFF. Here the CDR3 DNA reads TGTGCCAGCAGCTTAGAGGTGACACGGACCTACAATGAGCAGTTCTTC.

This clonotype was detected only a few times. CDR3 in amino acids: CSVDRGIKAQETQYF. CDR3 in DNA: TGCAGCGTTGACAGGGGTATTAAGGCGCAAGAGACCCAGTACTTC. This chain joins TRBV29-1 and TRBJ2-5, with D maybe TRBD1 (6 bases). This CDR3 contains 15 residues. Germline V CDR1 and CDR2: SQVTM, ANQGSEA. The V end lost 3 bases, the J end lost 2 bases, and 16 bases lay between the germline ends.

CDR3 region: CATSAGSNTEAFF. The CDR3 region has the DNA TGTGCCACCAGTGCCGGGTCTAACACTGAAGCTTTCTTT. The chain uses TRBV24-1 and TRBJ1-1; D is ambiguous. Trimming stripped 5 bases from V and 2 bases from J, with 8 bases between. Germline assignment: CDR1 KGHDR and CDR2 SFDVKD. The CDR3 consists of 13 residues.

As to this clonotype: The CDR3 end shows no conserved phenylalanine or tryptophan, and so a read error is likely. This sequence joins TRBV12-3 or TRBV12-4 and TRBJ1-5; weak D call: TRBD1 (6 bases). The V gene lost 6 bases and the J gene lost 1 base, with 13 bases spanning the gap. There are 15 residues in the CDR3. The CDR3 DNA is TGTGCCAGCAGCACGACAGGTGCCAGCAATCAGCCCCAGCATTTG. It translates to CASSTTGASNQPQHL.

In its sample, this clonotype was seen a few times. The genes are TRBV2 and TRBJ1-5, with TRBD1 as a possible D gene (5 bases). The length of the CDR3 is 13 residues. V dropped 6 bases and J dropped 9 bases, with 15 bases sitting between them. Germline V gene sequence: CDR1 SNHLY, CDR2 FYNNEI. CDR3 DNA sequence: TGTGCCAGCAGGGTGGACCCAGGGTCGCCCCAGCATTTT. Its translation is CASRVDPGSPQHF.

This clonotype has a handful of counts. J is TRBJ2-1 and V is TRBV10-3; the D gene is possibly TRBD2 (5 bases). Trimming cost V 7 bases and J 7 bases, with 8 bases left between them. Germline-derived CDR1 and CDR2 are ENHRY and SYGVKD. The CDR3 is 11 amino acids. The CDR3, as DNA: TGTGCCATCAAGAGGGAGAATGAGCAGTTCTTC. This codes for CAIKRENEQFF.

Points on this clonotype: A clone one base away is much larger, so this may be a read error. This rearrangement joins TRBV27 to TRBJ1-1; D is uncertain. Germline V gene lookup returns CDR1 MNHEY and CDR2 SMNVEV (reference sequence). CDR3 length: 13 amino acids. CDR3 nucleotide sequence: TGTGCCAGCAGTCGACTGATGAACACTAAAGCTTTCTTT. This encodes CASSRLMNTKAFF.

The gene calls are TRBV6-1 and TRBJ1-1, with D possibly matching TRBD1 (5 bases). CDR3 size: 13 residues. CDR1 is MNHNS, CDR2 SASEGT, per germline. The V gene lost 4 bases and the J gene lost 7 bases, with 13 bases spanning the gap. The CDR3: CASSAGTPIEAFF. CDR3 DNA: TGTGCCAGCAGTGCCGGGACCCCAATTGAAGCTTTCTTT.

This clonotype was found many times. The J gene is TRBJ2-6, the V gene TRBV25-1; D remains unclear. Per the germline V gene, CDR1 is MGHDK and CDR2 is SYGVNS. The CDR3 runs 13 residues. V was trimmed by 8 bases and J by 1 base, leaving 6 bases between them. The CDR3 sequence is CASRNSGANVLTF. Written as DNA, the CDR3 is TGTGCCAGCCGTAATTCTGGGGCCAACGTCCTGACTTTC.

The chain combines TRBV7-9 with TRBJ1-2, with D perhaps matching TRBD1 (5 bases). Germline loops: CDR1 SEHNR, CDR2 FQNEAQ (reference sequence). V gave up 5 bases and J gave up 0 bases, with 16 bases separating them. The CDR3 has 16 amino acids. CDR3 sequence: CASSPLTAPSNYGYTF. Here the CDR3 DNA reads TGTGCCAGCAGCCCCCTGACAGCTCCTTCTAACTATGGCTACACCTTC. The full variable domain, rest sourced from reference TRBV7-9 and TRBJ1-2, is DTGVSQNPRHKITKRGQNVTFRCDPISEHNRLYWYRQTLGQGPEFLTYFQNEAQLEKSRLLSDRFSAERPKGSFSTLEIQRTEQGDSAMYLCASSPLTAPSNYGYTFGSGTRLTVV.

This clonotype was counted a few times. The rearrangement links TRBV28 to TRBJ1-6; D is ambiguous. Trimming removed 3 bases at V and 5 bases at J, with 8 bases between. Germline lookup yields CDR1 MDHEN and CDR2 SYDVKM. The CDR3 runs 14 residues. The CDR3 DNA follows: TGTGCCAGCAGTTTGGGGAGGGATAATTCACCCCTCCACTTT. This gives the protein CASSLGRDNSPLHF.

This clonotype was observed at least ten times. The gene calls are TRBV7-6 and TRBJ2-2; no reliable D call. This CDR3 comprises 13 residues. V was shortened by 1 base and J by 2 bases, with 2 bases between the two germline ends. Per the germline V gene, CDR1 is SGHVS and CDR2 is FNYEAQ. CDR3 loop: CASSLDNTGELFF. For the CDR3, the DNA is TGTGCCAGCAGCTTAGACAACACCGGGGAGCTGTTTTTT.

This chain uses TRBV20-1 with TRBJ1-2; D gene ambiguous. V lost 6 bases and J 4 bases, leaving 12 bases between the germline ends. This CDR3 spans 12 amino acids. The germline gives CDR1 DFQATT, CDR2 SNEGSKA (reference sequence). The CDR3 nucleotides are TGCAGTGCCACACCCAACCTCTATGGCTACACCTTC. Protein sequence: CSATPNLYGYTF.

The CDR3 DNA reads TGCAGTGCTAGACCCCCGACAGTCTATAATTCACCCCTCCACTTT. This translates into CSARPPTVYNSPLHF. The V gene is TRBV20-1, the J gene TRBJ1-6; D perhaps matches TRBD1 (5 bases). The CDR3 covers 15 residues. In germline, CDR1 is DFQATT, CDR2 SNEGSKA (reference sequence). V lost 2 bases and J 3 bases, leaving 11 bases between the germline ends.

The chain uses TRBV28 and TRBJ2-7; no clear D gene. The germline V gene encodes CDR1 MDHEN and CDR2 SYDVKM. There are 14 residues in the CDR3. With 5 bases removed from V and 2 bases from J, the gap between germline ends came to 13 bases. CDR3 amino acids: CASSPYDMTYEQYF. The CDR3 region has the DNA TGTGCCAGCAGTCCTTATGACATGACCTACGAGCAGTACTTC.

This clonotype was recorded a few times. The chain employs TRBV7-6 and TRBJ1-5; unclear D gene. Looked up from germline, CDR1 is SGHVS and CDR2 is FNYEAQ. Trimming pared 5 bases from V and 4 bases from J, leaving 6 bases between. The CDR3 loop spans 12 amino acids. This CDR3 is CASSGPNQPQHF. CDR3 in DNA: TGTGCCAGCAGCGGCCCGAATCAGCCCCAGCATTTT. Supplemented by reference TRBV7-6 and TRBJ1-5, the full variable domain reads GAGVSQSPRYKVTKRGQDVALRCDPISGHVSLYWYRQALGQGPEFLTYFNYEAQQDKSGLPNDRFSAERPEGSISTLTIQRTEQRDSAMYRCASSGPNQPQHFGDGTRLSIL.

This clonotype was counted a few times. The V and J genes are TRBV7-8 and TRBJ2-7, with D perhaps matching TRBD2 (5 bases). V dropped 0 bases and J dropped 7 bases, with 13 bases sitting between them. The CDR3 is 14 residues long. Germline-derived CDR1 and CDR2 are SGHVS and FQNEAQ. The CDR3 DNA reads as TGTGCCAGCAGCTTAGCGGGAGTCCTCTGGGAGCAGTACTTC. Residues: CASSLAGVLWEQYF.

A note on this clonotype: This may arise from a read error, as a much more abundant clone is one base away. CDR3 nucleotides: TGTTCCAGCAGCTTAGGCGGTAGCAGTGAGCTTTTTAGCAATCAGCCCCAGCATTTT. Translation: CSSSLGGSSELFSNQPQHF. The chain couples TRBV7-6 to TRBJ1-5; D is unclear. This CDR3 is 19 amino acids long. Germline V gives CDR1 SGHVS, CDR2 FNYEAQ.

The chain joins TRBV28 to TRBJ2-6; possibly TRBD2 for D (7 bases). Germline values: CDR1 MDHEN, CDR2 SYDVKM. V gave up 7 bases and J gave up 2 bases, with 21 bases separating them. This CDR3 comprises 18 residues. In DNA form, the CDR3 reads TGTGCCAGCACATACCAAAGGAGGGGGAGGGCTGGGGCCAACGTCCTGACTTTC. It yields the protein CASTYQRRGRAGANVLTF. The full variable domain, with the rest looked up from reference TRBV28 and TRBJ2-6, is DVKVTQSSRYLVKRTGEKVFLECVQDMDHENMFWYRQDPGLGLRLIYFSYDVKMKEKGDIPEGYSVSREKKERFSLILESASTNQTSMYLCASTYQRRGRAGANVLTFGAGSRLTVL.

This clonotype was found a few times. The CDR3 loop reads CASTWGWQGTEAFF. The CDR3 DNA follows: TGTGCCAGCACCTGGGGTTGGCAGGGCACTGAAGCTTTCTTT. V and J are TRBV5-4 and TRBJ1-1; D is possibly TRBD1 (5 bases). Germline CDR1 reads SGHNT; CDR2 reads YYREEE (reference sequence). The CDR3 is 14 amino acids. The ends were cut back, 6 bases at V and 4 bases at J, with 16 bases in the middle.

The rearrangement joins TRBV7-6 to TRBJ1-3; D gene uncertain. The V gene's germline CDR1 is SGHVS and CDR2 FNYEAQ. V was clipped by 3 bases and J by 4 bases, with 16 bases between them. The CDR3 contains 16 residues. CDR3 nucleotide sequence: TGTGCCAGCAGCTTGGGAACTGGATTCCCCGGAAACACCATATATTTT. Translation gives CASSLGTGFPGNTIYF.

The CDR3 loop is CASSEGRTSGRIPPYEQYF. CDR3 nucleotides: TGTGCCAGCAGTGAAGGTAGGACTAGCGGGAGGATACCACCGTACGAGCAGTACTTC. The chain is built from TRBV6-1 and TRBJ2-7; 14 bases map to TRBD2. Germline CDR1 is MNHNS and CDR2 is SASEGT. The V segment lost 1 base and the J segment 4 bases; nucleotides outside the gene matches: 12. The CDR3 is 19 amino acids.

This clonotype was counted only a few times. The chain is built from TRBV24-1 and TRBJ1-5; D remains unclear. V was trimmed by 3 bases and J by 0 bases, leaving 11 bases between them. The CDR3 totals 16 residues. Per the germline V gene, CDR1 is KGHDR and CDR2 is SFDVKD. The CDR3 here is CATSDGSQYSNQPQHF. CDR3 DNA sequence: TGTGCCACCAGTGATGGAAGCCAATATAGCAATCAGCCCCAGCATTTT.

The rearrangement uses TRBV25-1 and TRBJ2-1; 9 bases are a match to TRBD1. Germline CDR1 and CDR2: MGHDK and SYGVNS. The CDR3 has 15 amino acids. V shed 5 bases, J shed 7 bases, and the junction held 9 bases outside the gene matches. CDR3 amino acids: CASSYPGQGRNEQFF. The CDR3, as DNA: TGTGCCAGCAGTTATCCGGGACAGGGTAGGAATGAGCAGTTCTTC.

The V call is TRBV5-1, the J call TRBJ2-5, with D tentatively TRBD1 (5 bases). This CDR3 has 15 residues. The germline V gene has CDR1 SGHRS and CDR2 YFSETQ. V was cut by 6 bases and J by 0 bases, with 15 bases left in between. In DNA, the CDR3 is TGCGCCAGCACGTTGGGCAGGGCTAACCAAGAGACCCAGTACTTC. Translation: CASTLGRANQETQYF.

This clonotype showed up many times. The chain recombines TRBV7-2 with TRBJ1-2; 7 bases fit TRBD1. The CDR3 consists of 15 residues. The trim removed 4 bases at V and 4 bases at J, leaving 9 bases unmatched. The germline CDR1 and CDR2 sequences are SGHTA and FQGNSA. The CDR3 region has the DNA TGTGCCAGCAGCTATCCTGACAGGGCTGTCTATGGCTACACCTTC. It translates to CASSYPDRAVYGYTF. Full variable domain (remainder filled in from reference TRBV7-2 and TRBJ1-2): GAGVSQSPSNKVTEKGKDVELRCDPISGHTALYWYRQSLGQGLEFLIYFQGNSAPDKSGLPSDRFSAERTGGSVSTLTIQRTQQEDSAVYLCASSYPDRAVYGYTFGSGTRLTVV.